This T cell receptor (beta chain) was found in a study of breast tumors, draining lymph nodes, adjacent tissues. Study-wide findings and caveats: Compared with basal-like, luminal-like tumors shared significantly more repertoire with nontumor tissue. Data fit most tumor T cells coming from lymph node, expanding in tumor. Tumor TCR diversity was below lymph nodes but above nontumor tissue.

This clonotype was detected many times. Its antigen is not known. The germline V gene encodes CDR1 LNHDA and CDR2 SQIVND (reference sequence). Deletions cut 3 bases from V and 7 bases from J, with 16 bases between. The CDR3 has 15 residues. Samples came from axillary lymph nodes draining the breast cancer. Using its own MiXCR run on the multiplex PCR reads, TCRdb lists one record per CDR3 protein. The sample yields approximately 120,000 distinct CDR3 sequences, approximately 22% seen once. V gene TRBV19 combines with J gene TRBJ1-5, with D possibly being TRBD1 (5 bases). Sequenced material: axillary lymph node tissue. The clonotype originates from a female donor with breast cancer. Some clones in this sample may be carry-over from other donors' samples. The CDR3 DNA reads TGTGCCAGTAGTATTTCCGACAGAATGGGCCAGCCCCAGCATTTT. This translates into CASSISDRMGQPQHF.